This T cell receptor beta chain comes out of a study of T-cell reconstitution after alpha-beta-depleted transplantation in children. Notes on the study in general: It was surviving recipient T cells and thymic progenitors that gave some patients high TCRbeta diversity at day 60. Where alpha-beta T cells came from about two months after transplant was reportedly several hundred expanded graft clones. A year post-transplant, T-cell counts and diversity derived mostly from newly produced T cells.

There are a few counts of this clonotype. Its specificity is not known. Germline V lookup: CDR1 MDHEN, CDR2 SYDVKM. Between the trimmed V and J ends, which lost 1 base and 5 bases, there was a span of 18 bases. The CDR3 extends over 16 amino acids. Unique molecular identifiers were incorporated into the prepared TCRbeta library. TCRdb processed the PCR reads anew with MiXCR; each CDR3 protein has one entry. The repertoire has hundreds of thousands of distinct CDR3 sequences, 8% to 11% of them found once; the top ten carry about 2%. The TCR originated in a child aged 2 to 10 with inherited bone marrow failure, due to receive a stem cell transplant. Sample: PBMCs, taken before TCRalphabeta/CD19-depleted stem cell transplant. The V call is TRBV28, the J call TRBJ2-7, with D possibly being TRBD2 (5 bases). CDR3 DNA: TGTGCCAGCAGTTTATACGGCGGGCAGCTAATAAACGAGCAGTACTTC. This gives the protein CASSLYGGQLINEQYF.